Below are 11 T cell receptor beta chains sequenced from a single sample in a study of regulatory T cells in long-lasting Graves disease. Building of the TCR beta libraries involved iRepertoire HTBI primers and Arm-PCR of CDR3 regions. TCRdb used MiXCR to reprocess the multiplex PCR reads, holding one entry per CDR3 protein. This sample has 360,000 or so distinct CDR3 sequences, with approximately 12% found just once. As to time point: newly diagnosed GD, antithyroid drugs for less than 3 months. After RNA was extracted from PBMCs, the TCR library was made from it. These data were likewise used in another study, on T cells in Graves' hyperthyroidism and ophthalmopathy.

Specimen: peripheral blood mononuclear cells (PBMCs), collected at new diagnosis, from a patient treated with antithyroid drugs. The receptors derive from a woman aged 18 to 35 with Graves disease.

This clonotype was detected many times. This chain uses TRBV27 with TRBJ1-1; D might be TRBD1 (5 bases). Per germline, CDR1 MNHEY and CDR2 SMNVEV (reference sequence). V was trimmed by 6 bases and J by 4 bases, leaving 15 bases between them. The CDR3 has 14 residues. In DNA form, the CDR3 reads TGTGCCAGCAGCTTCGGGGGACCCGGCACTGAAGCTTTCTTT. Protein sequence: CASSFGGPGTEAFF.

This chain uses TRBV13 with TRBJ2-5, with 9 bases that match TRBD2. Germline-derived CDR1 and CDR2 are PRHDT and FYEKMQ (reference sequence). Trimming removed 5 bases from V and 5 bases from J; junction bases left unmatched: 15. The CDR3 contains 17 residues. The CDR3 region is CASSGLAGRGGGETQYF. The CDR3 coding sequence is TGTGCCAGCAGCGGTCTAGCGGGGAGAGGGGGCGGGGAGACCCAGTACTTC. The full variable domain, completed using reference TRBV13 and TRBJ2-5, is AAGVIQSPRHLIKEKRETATLKCYPIPRHDTVYWYQQGPGQDPQFLISFYEKMQSDKGSIPDRFSAQQFSDYHSELNMSSLELGDSALYFCASSGLAGRGGGETQYFGPGTRLLVL.

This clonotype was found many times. DNA of the CDR3: TGCAGCGTTGAGGATAGGCGACAGTCAAACACCGGGGAGCTGTTTTTT. Translating gives CSVEDRRQSNTGELFF. The V call is TRBV29-1, the J call TRBJ2-2; D possibly corresponds to TRBD1 (5 bases). In germline, CDR1 is SQVTM, CDR2 ANQGSEA. Trimming left V 3 bases short and J 2 bases short, with 16 bases between. The CDR3 loop spans 16 amino acids.

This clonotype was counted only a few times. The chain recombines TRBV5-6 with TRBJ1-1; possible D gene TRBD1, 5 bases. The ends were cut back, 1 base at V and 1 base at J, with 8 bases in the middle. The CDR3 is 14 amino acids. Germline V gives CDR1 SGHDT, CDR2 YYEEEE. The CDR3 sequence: CASSLIRGNTEAFF. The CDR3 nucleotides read TGTGCCAGCAGCTTGATTAGGGGGAACACTGAAGCTTTCTTT. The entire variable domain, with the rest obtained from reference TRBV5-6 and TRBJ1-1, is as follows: DAGVTQSPTHLIKTRGQQVTLRCSPKSGHDTVSWYQQALGQGPQFIFQYYEEEERQRGNFPDRFSGHQFPNYSSELNVNALLLGDSALYLCASSLIRGNTEAFFGQGTRLTVV.

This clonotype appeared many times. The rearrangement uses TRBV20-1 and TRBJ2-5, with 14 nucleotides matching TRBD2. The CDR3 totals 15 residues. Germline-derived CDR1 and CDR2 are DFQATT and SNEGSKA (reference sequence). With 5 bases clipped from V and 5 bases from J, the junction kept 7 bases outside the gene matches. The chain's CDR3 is CSAEFRLAGGETQYF. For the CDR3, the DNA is TGCAGTGCTGAATTTCGACTAGCGGGGGGGGAGACCCAGTACTTC.

The CDR3 protein is CASSLTGGVGNQPQHF. The CDR3 coding sequence is TGTGCCAGCAGTTTAACTGGGGGCGTAGGCAATCAGCCCCAGCATTTT. The V gene is TRBV11-3, the J gene TRBJ1-5; D is perhaps TRBD1 (6 bases). Per the germline V gene, CDR1 is SGHNT and CDR2 is YENEEA. CDR3 size: 16 residues. Trimming stripped 6 bases from V and 2 bases from J, with 17 bases between.

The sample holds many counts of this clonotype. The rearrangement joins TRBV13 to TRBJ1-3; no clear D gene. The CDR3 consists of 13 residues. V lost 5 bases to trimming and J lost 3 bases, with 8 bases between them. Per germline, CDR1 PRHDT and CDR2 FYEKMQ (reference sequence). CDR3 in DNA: TGTGCCAGCAGCCGTATAGATGGAAACACCATATATTTT. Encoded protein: CASSRIDGNTIYF.

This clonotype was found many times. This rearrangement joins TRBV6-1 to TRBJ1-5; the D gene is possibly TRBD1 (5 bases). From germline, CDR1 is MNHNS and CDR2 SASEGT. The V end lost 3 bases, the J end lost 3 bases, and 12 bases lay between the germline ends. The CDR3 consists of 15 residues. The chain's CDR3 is CASSELGHTNQPQHF. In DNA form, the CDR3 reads TGTGCCAGCAGTGAGCTCGGACACACCAATCAGCCCCAGCATTTT.

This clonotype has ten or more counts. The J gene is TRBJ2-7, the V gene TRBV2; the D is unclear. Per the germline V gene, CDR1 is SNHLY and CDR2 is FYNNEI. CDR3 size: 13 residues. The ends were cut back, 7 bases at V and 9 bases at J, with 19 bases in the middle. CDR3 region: CASNKEGRSGQYV. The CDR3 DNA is TGTGCCAGCAACAAGGAAGGGCGCAGTGGGCAGTACGTC.

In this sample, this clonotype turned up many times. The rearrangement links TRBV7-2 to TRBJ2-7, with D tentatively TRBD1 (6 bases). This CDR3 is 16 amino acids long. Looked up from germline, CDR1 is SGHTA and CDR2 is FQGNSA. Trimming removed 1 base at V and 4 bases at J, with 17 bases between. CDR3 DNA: TGTGCCAGCAGCTTAGTATCCGGGACATTATTTTACGAGCAGTACTTC. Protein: CASSLVSGTLFYEQYF.

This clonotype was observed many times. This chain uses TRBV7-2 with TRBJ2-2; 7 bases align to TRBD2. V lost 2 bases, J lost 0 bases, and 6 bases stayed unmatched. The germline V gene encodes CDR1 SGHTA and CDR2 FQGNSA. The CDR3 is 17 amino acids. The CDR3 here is CASSLSLLASNTGELFF. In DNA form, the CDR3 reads TGTGCCAGCAGCTTATCACTACTAGCGTCGAACACCGGGGAGCTGTTTTTT.